This T cell receptor beta chain was found in a study of control samples from healthy donors and cancer patients. The protocol was immunoSEQ multiplex PCR, while the TCRdb copy is restricted to in-frame clones and leaves out a portion. The top ten hold about an eighth of the sample, which has about 270,000 clones, roughly 87% seen once. This sequence originates from a woman aged 60-75 years with lung cancer. Sequenced sample: PBMCs.

CDR3 loop: CASDPGGSYNEQFF. CDR3 nucleotides: TGCGCCAGCGACCCGGGGGGCTCCTACAATGAGCAGTTCTTC. The J gene is TRBJ2-1, the V gene TRBV5-1; TRBD2 aligns across 7 bases. J was trimmed by 0 bases and V by 7 bases; bases with no gene match: 4. CDR3 size: 14 residues. Germline V gene lookup returns CDR1 SGHRS and CDR2 YFSETQ.